This TCR beta chain was retrieved from a study of Ad26.COV2.S vaccination and SARS-CoV-2 variants. Across the study: Trial arm assignment for the donor was COV1001 Ad26.COV2.S. Ad26.COV2.S was injected intramuscularly once or twice, 56 days apart.

Study findings and constraints: Participants in the vaccine arm had higher spike-specific TCR breadth; placebo recipients had lower.

The protocol was immunoSEQ multiplex PCR, while the TCRdb copy is restricted to in-frame clones and leaves out a portion. Among under 550,000 clones, 75% to 95% were seen once, and the ten largest hold 9.5% to 15%. As to this clone: What it binds is not known.

Noted treatment: roughly 18 received Ad26.COV2.S at low or high dose, single or two shots; roughly five received placebo; per-sample allocation not given. Specimen acquisition occurred on day 63 following the initial vaccine or placebo injection. This sample comprised peripheral blood, obtained in a trial of Ad26.COV2.S vaccine versus placebo. The clonotype was recovered from a person between 18 and 59 years old who received the Ad26.COV2.S COVID-19 vaccine or a placebo.

CDR3 protein: CASSLGVTTSYEQYF. As DNA, the CDR3 is TGCGCCAGCAGCTTGGGGGTCACGACCTCCTACGAGCAGTACTTC. V and J are TRBV5-1 and TRBJ2-7; D remains unclear. The V end lost 0 bases, the J end lost 0 bases, and 10 bases lay between the germline ends. The CDR3 covers 15 residues. In germline, CDR1 is SGHRS, CDR2 YFSETQ.